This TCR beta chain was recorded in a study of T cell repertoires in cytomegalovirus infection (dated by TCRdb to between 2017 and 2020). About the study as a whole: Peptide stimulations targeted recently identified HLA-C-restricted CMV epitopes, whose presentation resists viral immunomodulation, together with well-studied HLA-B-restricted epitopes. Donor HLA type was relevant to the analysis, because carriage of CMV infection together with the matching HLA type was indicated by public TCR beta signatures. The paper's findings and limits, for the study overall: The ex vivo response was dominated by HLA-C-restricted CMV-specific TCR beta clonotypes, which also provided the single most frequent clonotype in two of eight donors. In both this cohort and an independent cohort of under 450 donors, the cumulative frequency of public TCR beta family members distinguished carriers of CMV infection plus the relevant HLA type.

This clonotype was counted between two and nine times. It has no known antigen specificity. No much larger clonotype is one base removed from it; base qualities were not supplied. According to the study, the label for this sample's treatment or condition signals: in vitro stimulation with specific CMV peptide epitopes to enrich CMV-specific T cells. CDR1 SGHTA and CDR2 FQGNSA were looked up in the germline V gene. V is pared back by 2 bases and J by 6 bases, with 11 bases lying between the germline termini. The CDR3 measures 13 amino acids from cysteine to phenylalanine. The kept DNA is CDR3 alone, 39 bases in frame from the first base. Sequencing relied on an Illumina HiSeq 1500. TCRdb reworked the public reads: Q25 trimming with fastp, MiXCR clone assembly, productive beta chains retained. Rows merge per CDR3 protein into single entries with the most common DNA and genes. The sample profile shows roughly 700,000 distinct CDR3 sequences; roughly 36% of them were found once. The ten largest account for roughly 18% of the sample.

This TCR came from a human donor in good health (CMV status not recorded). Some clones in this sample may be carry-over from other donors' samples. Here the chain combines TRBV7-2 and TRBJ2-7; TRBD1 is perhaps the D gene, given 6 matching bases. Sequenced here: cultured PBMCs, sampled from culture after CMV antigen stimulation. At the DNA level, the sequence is TGTGCCAGCAGCTTACGTGGGGGCCGCGAGCAGTACTTC. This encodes CASSLRGGREQYF. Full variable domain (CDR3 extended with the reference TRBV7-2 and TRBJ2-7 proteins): GAGVSQSPSNKVTEKGKDVELRCDPISGHTALYWYRQSLGQGLEFLIYFQGNSAPDKSGLPSDRFSAERTGGSVSTLTIQRTQQEDSAVYLCASSLRGGREQYFGPGTRLTVT.